The 5 T cell receptor beta chains listed next were all sequenced from one sample in a study of CD8 T cell repertoires and HIV-1 epitope variants (dated by TCRdb to 2018 to 2020). Antigens for these TCRs are unknown. Libraries were built with the immunoSEQ multiplex PCR assay. TCRdb holds this immuneACCESS table with in-frame rearrangements only. Some clones are missing; in checked studies, unresolved V genes explain under half, and the rest has no known cause. Recorded for this sample are under 5,000 clones; roughly two thirds of them occurred a single time. Approximately 46% of the sample is in the top ten clones. Material: cultured CD8+ T cells derived from PBMCs. All receptors come from a male donor with HIV.

The rearrangement links TRBV4-1 to TRBJ2-3; 7 bases map to TRBD1. This CDR3 spans 18 amino acids. Unmatched junction bases numbered 13, after V lost 4 bases and J lost 0 bases. The germline V gene has CDR1 MGHRA and CDR2 YSYEKL. This CDR3 reads CASSPGTDPKPSTDTQYF. The CDR3 DNA is TGCGCCAGCAGCCCGGGGACAGATCCGAAACCTAGCACAGATACGCAGTATTTT.

This chain joins TRBV19 and TRBJ1-1, with a tentative D call TRBD1 (6 bases). Trimming took 4 bases from V and 3 from J, leaving 9 bases between them. The CDR3 consists of 13 residues. Germline V gene data show CDR1 as LNHDA and CDR2 as SQIVND (reference sequence). The CDR3 nucleotides are TGTGCCAGTAGTAACAGGGAGGACACTGAAGCTTTCTTT. It is translated as CASSNREDTEAFF. The full variable domain, with the rest looked up from reference TRBV19 and TRBJ1-1, is DGGITQSPKYLFRKEGQNVTLSCEQNLNHDAMYWYRQDPGQGLRLIYYSQIVNDFQKGDIAEGYSVSREKKESFPLTVTSAQKNPTAFYLCASSNREDTEAFFGQGTRLTVV.

This clone was recorded once. V gene TRBV5-1 combines with J gene TRBJ2-1; weak D call: TRBD2 (6 bases). The CDR3 contains 15 residues. Germline lookup yields CDR1 SGHRS and CDR2 YFSETQ. V was pared by 4 bases and J by 2 bases, with 13 bases between. CDR3 in amino acids: CASSRLEGTYNEQFF. As DNA, the CDR3 is TGCGCCAGCAGCCGGCTGGAGGGAACCTACAATGAGCAGTTCTTC.

The chain carries TRBV5-4 and TRBJ2-7; no reliable D call. Trimming left V 1 base short and J 5 bases short, with 4 bases between. The CDR3 consists of 11 residues. Germline CDR1 reads SGHNT; CDR2 reads YYREEE (reference sequence). The CDR3 spells CASSLSHEQYF. The DNA of the CDR3 is TGTGCCAGCAGCTTGTCCCACGAGCAGTACTTC.

This rearrangement joins TRBV2 to TRBJ2-2, with a possible D match to TRBD2 (7 bases). The CDR3 runs to 18 residues. V lost 4 bases, J lost 3 bases, and 21 bases lay in between. Germline values: CDR1 SNHLY, CDR2 FYNNEI. The CDR3 region has the DNA TGTGCCAGCAGTGCGGGGGCTAGCGGTATGCGAGACACCGGGGAGCTGTTTTTT. This encodes CASSAGASGMRDTGELFF.